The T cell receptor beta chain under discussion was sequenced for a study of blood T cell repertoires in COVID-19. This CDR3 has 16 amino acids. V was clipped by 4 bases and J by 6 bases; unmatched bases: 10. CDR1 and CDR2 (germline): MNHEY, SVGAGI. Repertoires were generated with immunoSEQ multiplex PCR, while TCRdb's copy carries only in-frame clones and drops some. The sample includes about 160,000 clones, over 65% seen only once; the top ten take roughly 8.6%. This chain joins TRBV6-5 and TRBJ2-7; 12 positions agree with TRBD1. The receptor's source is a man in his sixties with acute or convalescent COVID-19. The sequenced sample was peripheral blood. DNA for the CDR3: TGTGCCAGCAGTTCCGGGGGACAGGGGGCGCGGGGCGAGCAGTACTTC. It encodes CASSSGGQGARGEQYF.